This entry describes one T cell receptor beta chain. These data come from a study of CD8 T cells in Susac syndrome. Trimming removed 5 bases from V and 2 bases from J; junction bases left unmatched: 5. The CDR3 is made up of 15 amino acids. CDR1 MNHEY and CDR2 SVGAGI come from the germline V gene. Random hexamers served to reverse transcribe roughly 0.45 to 1 ug RNA. Each CDR3 protein gets one entry after TCRdb re-called the immunoSEQ multiplex PCR reads with MiXCR. The sample holds a few hundred thousand distinct CDR3 sequences, 95% seen once. CD8+ and CD4+ T cells from blood underwent TCR beta sequencing, which was carried out in a high-throughput format.

This receptor was identified in a human donor with multiple sclerosis. The material sequenced was CD4+ T cells from PBMCs. This sequence joins TRBV6-5 and TRBJ2-3; TRBD1 matches 9 bases. CDR3 loop: CASSVGQGDTDTQYF. The CDR3 nucleotides are TGTGCCAGCAGTGTGGGACAGGGAGACACAGATACGCAGTATTTT.